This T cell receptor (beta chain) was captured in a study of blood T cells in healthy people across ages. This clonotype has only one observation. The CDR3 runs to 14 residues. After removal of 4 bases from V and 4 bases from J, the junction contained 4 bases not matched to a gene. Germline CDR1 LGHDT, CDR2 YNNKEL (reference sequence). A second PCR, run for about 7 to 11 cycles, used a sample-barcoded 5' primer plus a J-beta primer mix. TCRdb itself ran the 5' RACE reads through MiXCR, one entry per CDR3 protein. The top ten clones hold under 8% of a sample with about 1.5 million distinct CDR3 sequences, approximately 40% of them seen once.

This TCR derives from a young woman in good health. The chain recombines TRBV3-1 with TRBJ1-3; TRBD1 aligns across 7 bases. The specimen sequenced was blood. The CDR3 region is CASSRQGTGNTIYF. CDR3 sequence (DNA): TGTGCCAGCAGCCGACAGGGTACGGGAAACACCATATATTTT.